This T cell receptor (beta chain) stems from a study of metastatic and nonmetastatic thyroid tumors. Overall study context: Repertoires from malignant and benign thyroid patients were compared across blood and tumor or nodule tissue.

TCRdb reprocessed the PCR reads using MiXCR. The sample has around 42,000 clones; around an eighth are singletons. Trimming took off 8 bases at V and 9 bases at J, with 17 bases between the two ends. CDR3 length: 12 residues. CDR1 SGHTA and CDR2 FQGNSA come from the germline V gene. This clone was recorded many times. Treatment of any kind had been given to no patient before thyroid surgery. This chain connects TRBV7-2 to TRBJ2-7; possible D gene TRBD2, 6 bases. The receptor comes from a male donor with papillary thyroid cancer or a benign thyroid nodule (not recorded which). Some clones in this sample may be carry-over from other donors' samples. The sequenced sample consisted of blood. Here the CDR3 DNA reads TGTGCCAGCCGCGGGACTGGGAAGTCGCAGTACTTC. It specifies CASRGTGKSQYF.